The 21 T cell receptor beta chains below were found in one sample sequenced in a study of post-analysis software for immune sequencing data. Study observations and caveats: Patients had higher frequencies than controls of roughly five TRBV segments, including TRBV5-6, TRBV5-1 and TRBV20-1.

The antigens for these receptors are not known. Researchers reported that TCR beta cDNA libraries carried unique molecular identifiers. In TCRdb, the PCR reads were re-called with MiXCR into one record per CDR3 protein. The sample lists fewer than 700,000 distinct CDR3 sequences, 44% occurring once. What was sequenced was blood. These receptors all come from a girl aged 10-17 years with multiple sclerosis.

The chain has TRBV27 and TRBJ1-5; the match to TRBD1 covers 7 bases. Germline assignment: CDR1 MNHEY and CDR2 SMNVEV (reference sequence). This CDR3 contains 13 residues. After removal of 5 bases from V and 8 bases from J, the junction contained 6 bases not matched to a gene. The CDR3 reads CASSASTGEPQHF. The CDR3, as DNA: TGTGCCAGCAGTGCCTCCACAGGGGAGCCCCAGCATTTT.

The chain combines TRBV12-3 or TRBV12-4 with TRBJ1-1; D might be TRBD1 (5 bases). V lost 9 bases, J lost 0 bases, and 38 bases lay in between. This CDR3 spans 22 amino acids. The CDR3 sequence: CASTYDRDILHHTPILNTEAFF. The CDR3, as DNA: TGTGCCAGTACCTACGACAGAGACATTTTACACCATACGCCGATTTTGAACACTGAAGCTTTCTTT.

In this sample, this clonotype turned up a few times. The CDR3 is CASSHTRMTGTHTDTQYF. The CDR3 DNA reads as TGTGCCAGCAGTCACACCAGAATGACAGGGACCCACACAGATACGCAGTATTTT. V usage is TRBV12-3 or TRBV12-4 and J usage is TRBJ2-3; 7 bases align to TRBD1. V trimming: 5 bases; J trimming: 2 bases; junction bases outside the gene matches: 16. The CDR3 contains 18 residues.

This clonotype appeared a few times. The chain links TRBV20-1 to TRBJ2-5; the D gene is possibly TRBD1 (6 bases). The J call could be wrong; TRBJ2-7 is a better fit for the DNA end. From germline, CDR1 is DFQATT and CDR2 SNEGSKA (reference sequence). This CDR3 contains 13 residues. CDR3 in DNA: TGCAGTGCTAGGGAGCAGGGGATAGTCGAGCAGTACTTC. Translation: CSAREQGIVEQYF.

This CDR3 reads CATSRDHTSSYEQYF. The CDR3 region has the DNA TGTGCCACCAGCAGAGACCACACGAGCTCCTACGAGCAGTACTTC. The chain is built from TRBV15 and TRBJ2-7; D is unresolved. The V gene's germline CDR1 is LNHNV and CDR2 YYDKDF (reference sequence). This CDR3 has 15 amino acids. Between the trimmed V and J ends, which lost 0 bases and 0 bases, there was a span of 9 bases.

The genes are TRBV29-1 and TRBJ2-6, with D hard to call. CDR1 SQVTM and CDR2 ANQGSEA come from the germline V gene. V lost 7 bases, J lost 4 bases, and 11 bases lay in between. This CDR3 has 13 residues. This chain's CDR3 is CSAPDPGANVLTF. CDR3 coding DNA: TGCAGCGCCCCGGACCCCGGGGCCAACGTCCTGACTTTC.

The V call is TRBV12-3 or TRBV12-4, the J call TRBJ1-2; D call uncertain. Trimming removed 3 bases at V and 6 bases at J, with 8 bases between. The CDR3 runs 12 residues. CDR3 DNA sequence: TGTGCCAGCAGTTTTACCGGGGATGGCTACACCTTC. Encoded protein: CASSFTGDGYTF.

The DNA for the CDR3 is TGTGCCAGCAGTTACTCGCTGGAGGAGACCCAGTACTTC. Its protein product is CASSYSLEETQYF. This sequence joins TRBV6-2 or TRBV6-3 and TRBJ2-5; D gene unclear. This CDR3 contains 13 residues. V gave up 0 bases and J gave up 5 bases, with 7 bases separating them. Germline lookup yields CDR1 MNHEY and CDR2 SVGEGT.

The chain links TRBV27 to TRBJ2-7; TRBD2 might be the D (5 bases). The CDR3 contains 15 residues. The germline CDR1 and CDR2 sequences are MNHEY and SMNVEV (reference sequence). Trimming took off 3 bases at V and 0 bases at J, with 12 bases between the two ends. CDR3 sequence: CASSFEGTSSYEQYF. The CDR3 DNA follows: TGTGCCAGCAGTTTCGAGGGAACAAGCTCCTACGAGCAGTACTTC.

The chain is built from TRBV5-1 and TRBJ2-7; TRBD1 is a possible D gene (5 bases). Germline CDR1 reads SGHRS; CDR2 reads YFSETQ. V shed 2 bases and J shed 5 bases, with 17 bases lying between them. There are 15 residues in the CDR3. The CDR3 spells CASSLYLVGRDEQYF. The CDR3 DNA is TGCGCCAGCAGCTTATACCTGGTGGGGCGCGACGAGCAGTACTTC.

This clonotype occurred a few times. The chain is built from TRBV12-3 or TRBV12-4 and TRBJ2-1, with D possibly being TRBD1 or TRBD2 (5 bases each). The CDR3 runs 15 residues. The V end lost 7 bases, the J end lost 0 bases, and 13 bases lay between the germline ends. In nucleotides, the CDR3 is TGTGCCAGCACCAGGGACGGAAGCTCCTACAATGAGCAGTTCTTC. Translating gives CASTRDGSSYNEQFF.

This clonotype was detected only a few times. The rearrangement joins TRBV14 to TRBJ2-4; a weak D match, TRBD2 (5 bases). Germline V CDR1 and CDR2: SGHDN, FVKESK. V was trimmed by 4 bases and J by 0 bases, leaving 16 bases between them. CDR3 length: 17 amino acids. This chain's CDR3 is CASSPRSGRLAKNIQYF. The CDR3, as DNA: TGTGCCAGCAGCCCCAGGTCGGGGAGATTAGCCAAAAACATTCAGTACTTC.

The chain has TRBV9 and TRBJ1-2; tentatively, D is TRBD1 (5 bases). This CDR3 is 15 amino acids long. V was pared by 4 bases and J by 0 bases, with 13 bases between. CDR1 is SGDLS and CDR2 is YYNGEE in the germline V gene. This CDR3 reads CASSQGARTNYGYTF. The CDR3 region has the DNA TGTGCCAGCAGCCAAGGGGCCAGAACTAACTATGGCTACACCTTC.

V usage is TRBV2 and J usage is TRBJ2-7, with D unclear. Trimming removed 6 bases from V and 1 base from J, with 10 bases in between. The CDR3 totals 13 residues. Germline V gives CDR1 SNHLY, CDR2 FYNNEI. DNA for the CDR3: TGTGCCAGCAGACGTACGCGTTCCTACGAGCAGTACTTC. This translates into CASRRTRSYEQYF.

The chain employs TRBV7-8 and TRBJ2-4; 7 bases match TRBD1. The length of the CDR3 is 13 residues. CDR1 SGHVS and CDR2 FQNEAQ come from the germline V gene. The junction had 14 bases not matched to a gene; V was cut back by 8 bases and J by 13 bases. The CDR3 nucleotides are TGTGCCAGCGTTCCAGGCGGGCGAGGGGGCCAGTACTTC. This translates into CASVPGGRGGQYF. Together with reference TRBV7-8 and TRBJ2-4, the CDR3 gives the full variable domain: GAGVSQSPRYKVAKRGQDVALRCDPISGHVSLFWYQQALGQGPEFLTYFQNEAQLDKSGLPSDRFFAERPEGSVSTLKIQRTQQEDSAVYLCASVPGGRGGQYFGAGTRLSVL.

This clonotype has only a few counts. The chain couples TRBV20-1 to TRBJ2-3; D is unresolved. This CDR3 contains 13 residues. CDR1 is DFQATT, CDR2 SNEGSKA, per germline (reference sequence). V was clipped by 0 bases and J by 6 bases, with 10 bases between them. In DNA, the CDR3 is TGCAGTGCTAGAGATGAATCTTCGGATACGCAGTATTTT. Translation: CSARDESSDTQYF.

This rearrangement joins TRBV6-5 to TRBJ2-7; D might be TRBD2 (5 bases). CDR1 and CDR2 from the germline V gene are MNHEY and SVGAGI. The CDR3 runs to 15 residues. Trimming left V 6 bases short and J 0 bases short, with 15 bases between. The CDR3 here is CASSPTLGSSYEQYF. CDR3 in DNA: TGTGCCAGCAGCCCTACCCTGGGGAGCTCCTACGAGCAGTACTTC.

In this sample, this clonotype turned up a few times. The CDR3 spells CASSGSKGPYEQYF. The CDR3 DNA reads as TGTGCCAGTAGCGGGTCAAAAGGCCCCTACGAGCAGTACTTC. The gene calls are TRBV19 and TRBJ2-7; D gene ambiguous. Trimming left V 6 bases short and J 2 bases short, with 14 bases between. The V gene's germline CDR1 is LNHDA and CDR2 SQIVND (reference sequence). The CDR3 has 14 amino acids.

This chain joins TRBV12-3 or TRBV12-4 and TRBJ2-3, with a possible D match to TRBD1 (5 bases). The CDR3 is 20 amino acids. The ends were cut back, 5 bases at V and 1 base at J, with 28 bases in the middle. CDR3 sequence: CASSPLTAGLYTPGTDTQYF. The CDR3, as DNA: TGTGCCAGCAGTCCGTTGACGGCAGGGCTCTATACACCAGGCACAGATACGCAGTATTTT.

The rearrangement links TRBV5-5 to TRBJ1-4; D possibly corresponds to TRBD1 (5 bases). This CDR3 contains 13 residues. Germline V gene sequence: CDR1 SGHKS, CDR2 YYEKEE (reference sequence). Deletions cut 4 bases from V and 6 bases from J, with 10 bases between. CDR3 sequence reads: CASSGGPDEKLFF. CDR3 in DNA: TGTGCCAGCAGCGGGGGACCGGATGAAAAACTGTTTTTT.

The table lists this clonotype with a few counts. Here the CDR3 reads CASSGQDTDTQYF. The CDR3 nucleotides are TGTGCCAGCTCAGGGCAGGACACAGATACGCAGTATTTT. The chain has TRBV6-4 and TRBJ2-3; D may be TRBD1 (5 bases). The CDR3 is 13 residues long. Trimming stripped 8 bases from V and 2 bases from J, with 11 bases between. Germline CDR1 reads MRHNA; CDR2 reads SNTAGT.